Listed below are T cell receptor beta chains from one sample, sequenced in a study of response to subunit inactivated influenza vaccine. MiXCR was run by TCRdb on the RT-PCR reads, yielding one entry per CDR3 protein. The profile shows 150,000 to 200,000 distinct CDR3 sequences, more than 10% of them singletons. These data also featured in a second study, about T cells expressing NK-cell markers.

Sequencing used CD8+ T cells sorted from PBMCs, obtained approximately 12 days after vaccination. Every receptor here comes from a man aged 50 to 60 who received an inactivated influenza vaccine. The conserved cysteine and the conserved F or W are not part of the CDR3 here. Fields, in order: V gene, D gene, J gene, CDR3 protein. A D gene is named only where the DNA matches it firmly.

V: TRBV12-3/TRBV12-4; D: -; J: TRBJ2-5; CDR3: ASSLTGVGETQY
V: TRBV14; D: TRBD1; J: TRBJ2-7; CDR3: ASSQGDREGTYEQY
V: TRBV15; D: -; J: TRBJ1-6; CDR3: ATSGGGVSPLH
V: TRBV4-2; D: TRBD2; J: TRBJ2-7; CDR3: ASSQEGTSGGLEQY
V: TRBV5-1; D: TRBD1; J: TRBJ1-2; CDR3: ASSLGQGVDGYT
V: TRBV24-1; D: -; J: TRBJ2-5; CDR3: ATSDIAGADGETQY
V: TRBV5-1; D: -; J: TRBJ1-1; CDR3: ASSLEGRGALVNTEAF
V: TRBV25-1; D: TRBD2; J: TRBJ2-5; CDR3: ASSEWWEGIETQY
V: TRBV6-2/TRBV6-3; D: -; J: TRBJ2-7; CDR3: ASKEQVGDRYEQY
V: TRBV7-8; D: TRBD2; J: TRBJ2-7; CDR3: ASSFGTSLYEQY
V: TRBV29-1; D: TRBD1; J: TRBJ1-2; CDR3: SVATGVNYGYT
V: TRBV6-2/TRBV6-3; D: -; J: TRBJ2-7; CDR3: ASSYRLENYEQY
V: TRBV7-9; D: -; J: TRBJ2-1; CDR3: ASSLADLNEQF
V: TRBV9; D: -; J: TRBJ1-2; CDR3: ASKSIGAGYGYT
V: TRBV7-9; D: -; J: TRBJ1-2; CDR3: ASSLGNQHGYYGYT
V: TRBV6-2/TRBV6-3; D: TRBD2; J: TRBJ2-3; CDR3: ASSRLGREGTDTQY
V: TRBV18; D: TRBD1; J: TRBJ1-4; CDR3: ASSPKDRRSNEKLF
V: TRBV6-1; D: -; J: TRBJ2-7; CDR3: ASREFYEQY
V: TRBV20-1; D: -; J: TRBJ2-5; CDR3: SATGIYEGETQY
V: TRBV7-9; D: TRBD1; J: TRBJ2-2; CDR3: ASSSLDQGAYTGELF
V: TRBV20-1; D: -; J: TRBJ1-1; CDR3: SARGSFQADSEAF
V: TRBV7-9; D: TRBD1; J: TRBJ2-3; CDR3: ASSFPTGKASTDTQY
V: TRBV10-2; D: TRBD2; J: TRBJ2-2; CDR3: ASSETSGASTGELF
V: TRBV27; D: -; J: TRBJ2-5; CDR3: ASSLSALGGSGAKYQETQY
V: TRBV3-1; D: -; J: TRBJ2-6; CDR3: GRRKSSGANVLT
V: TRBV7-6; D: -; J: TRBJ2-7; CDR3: ASSPSYAGEQY
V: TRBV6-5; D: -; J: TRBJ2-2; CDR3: ASSYTPNRVGELF
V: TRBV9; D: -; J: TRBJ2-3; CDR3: ASSVGFTDTQY
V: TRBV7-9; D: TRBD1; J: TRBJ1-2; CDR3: ASSQGTVYYGYT